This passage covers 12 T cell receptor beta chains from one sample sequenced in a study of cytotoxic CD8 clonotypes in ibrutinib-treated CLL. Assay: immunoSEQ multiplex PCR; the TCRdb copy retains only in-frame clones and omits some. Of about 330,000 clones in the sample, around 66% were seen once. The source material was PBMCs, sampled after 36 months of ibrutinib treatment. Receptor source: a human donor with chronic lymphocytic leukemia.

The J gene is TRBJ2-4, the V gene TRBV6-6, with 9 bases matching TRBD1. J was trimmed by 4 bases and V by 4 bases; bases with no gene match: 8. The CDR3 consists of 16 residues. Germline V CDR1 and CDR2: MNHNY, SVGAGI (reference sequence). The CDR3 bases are TGTGCCAGCAGTTCTTACAGGGGGCGCGGAAAAAACATTCAGTACTTC. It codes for CASSSYRGRGKNIQYF.

CDR3 sequence (DNA): TGTGCCAGCAATGACAGGCATACCGTGTTTTTT. It encodes CASNDRHTVFF. V is TRBV2 and J is TRBJ1-4; maybe TRBD1 (6 bases). This CDR3 has 11 amino acids. The germline gives CDR1 SNHLY, CDR2 FYNNEI. V lost 7 bases to trimming and J lost 15 bases, with 15 bases between them.

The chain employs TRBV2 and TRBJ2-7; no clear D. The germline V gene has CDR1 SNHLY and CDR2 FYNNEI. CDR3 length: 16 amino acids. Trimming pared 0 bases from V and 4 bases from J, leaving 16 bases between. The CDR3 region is CASSEAGRVTWYEQYF. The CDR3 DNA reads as TGTGCCAGCAGTGAAGCGGGTCGGGTTACTTGGTACGAGCAGTACTTC.

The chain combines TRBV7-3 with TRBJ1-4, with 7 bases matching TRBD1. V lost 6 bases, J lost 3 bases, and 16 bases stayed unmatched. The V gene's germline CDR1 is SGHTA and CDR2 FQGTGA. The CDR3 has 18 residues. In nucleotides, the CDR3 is TGTGCCAGCAGTCCTCAACTTGACAGGGACTTCCCTAATGAAAAACTGTTTTTT. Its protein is CASSPQLDRDFPNEKLFF.

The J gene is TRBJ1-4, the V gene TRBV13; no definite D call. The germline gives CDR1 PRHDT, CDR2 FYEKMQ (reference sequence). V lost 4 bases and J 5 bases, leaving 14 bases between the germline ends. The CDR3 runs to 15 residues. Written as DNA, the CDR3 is TGTGCCAGCAGCTCCCCCCAGGACCGGAATGAAAAACTGTTTTTT. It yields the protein CASSSPQDRNEKLFF.

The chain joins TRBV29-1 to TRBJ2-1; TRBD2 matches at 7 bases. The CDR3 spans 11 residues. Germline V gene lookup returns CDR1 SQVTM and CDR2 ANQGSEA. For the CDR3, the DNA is TGCAGAGTGGGAGGGTCAAATGAGCAGTTCTTC. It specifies CRVGGSNEQFF.

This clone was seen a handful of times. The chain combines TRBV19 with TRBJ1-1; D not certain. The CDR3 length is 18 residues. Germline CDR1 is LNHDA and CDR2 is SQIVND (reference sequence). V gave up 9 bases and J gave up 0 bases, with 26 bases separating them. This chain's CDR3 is CASTFYPLEARLNTEAFF. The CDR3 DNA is TGTGCCAGCACCTTTTACCCCCTCGAGGCCAGACTGAACACTGAAGCTTTCTTT.

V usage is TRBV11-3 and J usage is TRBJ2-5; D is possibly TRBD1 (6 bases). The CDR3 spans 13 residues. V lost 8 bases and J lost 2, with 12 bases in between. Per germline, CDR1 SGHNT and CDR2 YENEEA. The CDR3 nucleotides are TGTGCCAGCTCTTCGACAGGACAAGAGACCCAGTACTTC. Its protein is CASSSTGQETQYF.

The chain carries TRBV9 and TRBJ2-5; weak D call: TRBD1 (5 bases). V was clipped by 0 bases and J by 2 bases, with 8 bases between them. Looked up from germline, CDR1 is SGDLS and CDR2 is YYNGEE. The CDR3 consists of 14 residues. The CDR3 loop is CASSVGKGQETQYF. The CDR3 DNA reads TGTGCCAGCAGCGTAGGGAAGGGGCAAGAGACCCAGTACTTC. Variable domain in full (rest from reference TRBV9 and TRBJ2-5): DSGVTQTPKHLITATGQRVTLRCSPRSGDLSVYWYQQSLDQGLQFLIQYYNGEERAKGNILERFSAQQFPDLHSELNLSSLELGDSALYFCASSVGKGQETQYFGPGTRLLVL.

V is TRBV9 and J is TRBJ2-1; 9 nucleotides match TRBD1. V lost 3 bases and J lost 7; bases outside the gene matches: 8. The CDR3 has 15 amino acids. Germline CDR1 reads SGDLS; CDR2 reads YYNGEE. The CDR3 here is CASSAGTGIGNEQFF. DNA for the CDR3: TGTGCCAGCAGCGCCGGGACAGGGATTGGAAATGAGCAGTTCTTC.

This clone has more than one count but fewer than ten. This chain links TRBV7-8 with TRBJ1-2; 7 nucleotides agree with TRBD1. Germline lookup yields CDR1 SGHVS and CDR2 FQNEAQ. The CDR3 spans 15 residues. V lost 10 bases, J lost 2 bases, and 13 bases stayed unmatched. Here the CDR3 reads CAIGNLRDRNYGYTF. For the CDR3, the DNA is TGTGCCATCGGGAACCTACGGGACAGAAACTATGGCTACACCTTC.

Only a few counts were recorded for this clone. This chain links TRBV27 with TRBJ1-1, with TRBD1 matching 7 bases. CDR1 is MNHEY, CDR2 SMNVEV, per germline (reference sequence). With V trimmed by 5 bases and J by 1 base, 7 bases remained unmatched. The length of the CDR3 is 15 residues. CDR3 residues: CASSPRTGGNTEAFF. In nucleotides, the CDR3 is TGTGCCAGCAGTCCCCGGACAGGTGGGAACACTGAAGCTTTCTTT.